The clone carrying this T cell receptor (beta chain) appeared once. Its specificity is unknown. This sample was taken from a study of CD4 T cells in relation to SARS-CoV-2 and coronaviruses. Across the study: PBMCs were cultured with antigen for roughly nine days before TCR beta sequencing. The negative reference was HIV-1 Nef peptide pool or peptide-free culture.

The protocol was immunoSEQ multiplex PCR, while the TCRdb copy is restricted to in-frame clones and leaves out a portion. The data contain under 25,000 clones, approximately 72% of them singletons. The V and J ends lost 5 bases and 3 bases respectively, with 10 bases between them. Germline V gene lookup returns CDR1 SGHAT and CDR2 FQNNGV. The length of the CDR3 is 13 residues. The unexposed donors gave CD4+ T cells in about 2011-2018, prior to COVID-19. Isolation of CD4+ T cells took place after about eleven days in culture. The sequenced sample consisted of CD4+ T cells from PBMCs, cultured in vitro. The rearrangement uses TRBV11-2 and TRBJ1-2, with D hard to call. The receptor's source is a human donor in good health. The DNA for the CDR3 is TGTGCCAGCAGCGCCCCCCCCGACTATGGCTACACCTTC. Its translation: CASSAPPDYGYTF.